These T cell receptor beta chains were read from a single sample in a study of identical twins. A single record per CDR3 protein comes from TCRdb applying MiXCR to the 5' RACE reads. Of just under 650,000 distinct CDR3 sequences detected, about 7.1% appear once; the ten largest clones hold 1.6%. This same sample was also taken into another study, of yellow fever vaccine responses in identical twins.

Sequenced: PBMCs. The receptors were gathered from a woman between 18 and 29 years old in good health. CDR3s include the opening cysteine and the closing phenylalanine or tryptophan. D genes are given only for firm matches. Some rows mark clone size as missing; the rest say once, few, many or name a class of expanded clone.

j_call d_call v_call clone_size cdr3_aa cdr3_nt
TRBJ2-7 - TRBV12-3/TRBV12-4 many CASSLGDTRYEQYF TGTGCCAGCAGTTTAGGGGACACACGCTACGAGCAGTACTTC
TRBJ2-1 TRBD1 TRBV3-1 few CASSKGQVREEQFF TGTGCCAGCAGCAAAGGACAGGTAAGAGAGGAGCAGTTCTTC
TRBJ1-1 - TRBV5-1 many CASSQRTSYTEAFF TGCGCCAGCAGCCAAAGGACAAGCTACACTGAAGCTTTCTTT
TRBJ2-5 - TRBV29-1 - CSVSLGGAGETQYF TGCAGCGTTTCCCTTGGGGGGGCTGGAGAGACCCAGTACTTC
TRBJ2-1 TRBD2 TRBV2 few CASSEMGLYNEQFF TGTGCCAGCAGTGAAATGGGACTATACAATGAGCAGTTCTTC
TRBJ1-1 TRBD1 TRBV12-3/TRBV12-4 many CASIPGQGPAFF TGTGCCAGCATCCCGGGACAGGGGCCAGCTTTCTTT
TRBJ2-7 - TRBV29-1 many CSVGSAGKGLRTGYEQYF TGCAGCGTTGGAAGTGCGGGAAAGGGGCTGAGGACAGGCTACGAGCAGTACTTC
TRBJ1-4 - TRBV7-9 few CASSLVGGTANEKLFF TGTGCCAGCAGCTTAGTAGGGGGAACAGCTAATGAAAAACTGTTTTTT
TRBJ2-3 TRBD2 TRBV3-1 - CASSRGTSGRTDTQYF TGTGCCAGCAGCCGAGGGACTAGCGGGCGCACAGATACGCAGTATTTT
TRBJ1-4 - TRBV5-5 many CASSRTGLNEKLFF TGTGCCAGCAGCAGGACGGGATTGAATGAAAAACTGTTTTTT
TRBJ2-1 - TRBV3-1 - CASSQVRERSWDEQFF TGTGCCAGCAGCCAAGTTAGGGAGAGGTCTTGGGATGAGCAGTTCTTC
TRBJ1-2 - TRBV28 many CASSTPLNSGDMGYTF TGTGCCAGCAGCACACCACTTAATTCCGGGGACATGGGCTACACCTTC
TRBJ2-4 - TRBV7-8 few CASSERDLGGIQYF TGTGCCAGCAGCGAACGTGATCTGGGTGGCATTCAGTACTTC
TRBJ2-1 TRBD2 TRBV20-1 many CSATPRTSGSQTYNEQFF TGCAGTGCTACCCCTAGGACTAGCGGGAGTCAAACCTACAATGAGCAGTTCTTC
TRBJ2-7 - TRBV27 few CASSFSYSGTYEQYF TGTGCCAGCAGTTTTTCTTACTCCGGGACCTACGAGCAGTACTTC
TRBJ2-7 TRBD1 TRBV12-3/TRBV12-4 many CASSRGTGAYEQYF TGTGCCAGCAGTCGCGGGACAGGTGCCTACGAGCAGTACTTC
TRBJ1-1 - TRBV2 many CASSRGSVNTEAFF TGTGCCAGCAGTCGGGGGTCGGTGAACACTGAAGCTTTCTTT
TRBJ1-6 - TRBV9 few CASSVGSDVYNSPLHF TGTGCCAGCAGCGTAGGGTCAGACGTTTATAATTCACCCCTCCACTTT
TRBJ2-7 TRBD2 TRBV19 few CASSTLAGVGSYEQYF TGTGCCAGTAGTACGCTAGCGGGGGTCGGATCCTACGAGCAGTACTTC
TRBJ2-7 - TRBV24-1 - CATSDSALRGSEQYF TGTGCCACCAGTGATTCCGCTTTGCGGGGCTCCGAGCAGTACTTC
TRBJ1-6 - TRBV14 few CASSQVRQPLHF TGTGCCAGCAGCCAAGTCCGCCAACCCCTCCACTTT
TRBJ2-3 - TRBV6-5 - CASSYSQGIDTDTQYF TGTGCCAGCAGTTACTCCCAGGGGATAGACACAGATACGCAGTATTTT
TRBJ1-1 - TRBV25-1 few CASSEPRGNTEAFF TGTGCCAGCAGTGAACCTAGGGGAAACACTGAAGCTTTCTTT
TRBJ2-1 - TRBV5-1 many CASSESGSSYNEQFF TGCGCCAGCAGCGAGAGCGGAAGCTCCTACAATGAGCAGTTCTTC
TRBJ2-1 - TRBV12-3/TRBV12-4 few CASSPWDASSYNEQFF TGTGCCAGCAGTCCGTGGGACGCGAGCTCCTACAATGAGCAGTTCTTC
TRBJ2-1 - TRBV4-1 - CASSGTGDDQFF TGCGCCAGCTCCGGGACGGGTGATGATCAGTTCTTC
TRBJ2-5 TRBD2 TRBV29-1 - CSVRLAGGLETQYF TGCAGCGTCCGTCTAGCGGGGGGGCTTGAGACCCAGTACTTC
TRBJ2-4 TRBD2 TRBV15 - CATSRELVSGSSLGKNIQYF TGTGCCACCAGCAGAGAATTGGTTAGCGGGTCGTCCTTGGGCAAAAACATTCAGTACTTC
TRBJ2-1 - TRBV7-3 - CASSLNPPSGWNEQFF TGTGCCAGCAGCTTAAATCCTCCCTCGGGGTGGAATGAGCAGTTCTTC
TRBJ2-1 - TRBV5-1 many CASSYRDRLSYNEQFF TGCGCCAGCAGCTACCGGGACCGCCTCTCCTACAATGAGCAGTTCTTC
TRBJ2-5 - TRBV3-1 few CASSHSSRTEETQYF TGTGCCAGCAGCCATTCGTCTCGGACGGAAGAGACCCAGTACTTC
TRBJ2-7 - TRBV28 - CASSPQPIQGQYF TGTGCCAGCAGTCCACAACCCATCCAAGGGCAGTACTTC
TRBJ1-1 - TRBV20-1 few CSADKTMDTEAFF TGCAGTGCCGATAAGACCATGGACACTGAAGCTTTCTTT
TRBJ1-4 - TRBV6-2/TRBV6-3 few CASSLHRYRATNEKLFF TGTGCCAGCAGCCTACACAGATATCGTGCAACTAATGAAAAACTGTTTTTT
TRBJ2-5 TRBD2 TRBV5-1 few CASSQLGLAGPGGRETQYF TGCGCCAGCAGCCAGTTGGGACTAGCGGGACCGGGCGGAAGAGAGACCCAGTACTTC
TRBJ2-1 TRBD2 TRBV11-2 - CASSLLAGVTEQFF TGTGCCAGTTCGCTACTAGCGGGAGTTACTGAGCAGTTCTTC
TRBJ2-2 - TRBV18 few CASSHYDAGYSMYSNTGELFF TGTGCCAGCTCACATTACGACGCGGGTTACAGCATGTACTCGAACACCGGGGAGCTGTTTTTT
TRBJ2-7 - TRBV27 few CASSTPPGPSYEQYF TGTGCCAGCAGTACTCCGCCGGGACCCTCCTACGAGCAGTACTTC
TRBJ2-1 - TRBV24-1 few CATSDWAEGYDNEQFF TGTGCCACCAGTGATTGGGCTGAGGGCTACGACAATGAGCAGTTCTTC
TRBJ2-3 TRBD2 TRBV12-3/TRBV12-4 few CASRRLAGGYTDTQYF TGTGCCAGCAGGAGACTAGCGGGAGGGTACACAGATACGCAGTATTTT
TRBJ2-2 TRBD2 TRBV5-1 few CASSAPLAGNTGELFF TGCGCCAGCAGCGCCCCACTAGCGGGGAACACCGGGGAGCTGTTTTTT
TRBJ1-3 - TRBV12-3/TRBV12-4 many CASRGRGNTIYF TGTGCCAGCAGAGGACGAGGAAACACCATATATTTT
TRBJ2-2 TRBD2 TRBV12-3/TRBV12-4 few CASSRGPSGTNTGELFF TGTGCCAGCAGCAGAGGCCCTAGCGGAACGAACACCGGGGAGCTGTTTTTT
TRBJ2-1 - TRBV12-3/TRBV12-4 many CASRGTARGNEQFF TGTGCCAGCAGGGGGACCGCCCGCGGCAATGAGCAGTTCTTC
TRBJ1-4 - TRBV28 many CASRESGAGNEKLFF TGTGCCAGCAGGGAATCGGGGGCCGGTAATGAAAAACTGTTTTTT
TRBJ2-1 - TRBV7-9 - CASSLDTGGEFF TGTGCCAGCAGCTTAGATACAGGGGGGGAGTTCTTC
TRBJ1-5 - TRBV6-5 - CASSYDANQPQHF TGTGCCAGCAGTTATGACGCGAATCAGCCCCAGCATTTT
TRBJ2-5 TRBD2 TRBV28 - CASTGFVGGLTRETQYF TGTGCCAGCACCGGTTTTGTGGGAGGGTTGACAAGAGAGACCCAGTACTTC
TRBJ1-1 TRBD1 TRBV6-1 - CASSVTGTGHMRAFF TGTGCCAGCAGTGTAACCGGGACAGGCCATATGAGAGCTTTCTTT
TRBJ2-2 TRBD2 TRBV5-5 - CASSSGPRRETGELFF TGTGCCAGCAGCTCCGGTCCGAGGCGGGAGACCGGGGAGCTGTTTTTT
TRBJ2-7 TRBD2 TRBV7-8 few CASSYGTSGRSYEQYF TGTGCCAGCAGCTACGGGACTAGCGGGCGCTCCTACGAGCAGTACTTC
TRBJ2-3 - TRBV2 many CASSYRADTQYF TGTGCCAGCAGTTACAGGGCAGATACGCAGTATTTT
TRBJ2-2 TRBD2 TRBV29-1 - CSVVTSGGTGELFF TGCAGCGTAGTGACTAGCGGAGGGACCGGGGAGCTGTTTTTT
TRBJ2-7 - TRBV7-9 - CASSLEGWNVYEQYF TGTGCCAGCAGCTTAGAAGGGTGGAATGTCTACGAGCAGTACTTC
TRBJ2-1 TRBD1 TRBV5-1 many CASSPGQGVNEQFF TGTGCCAGCAGTCCGGGACAGGGGGTGAATGAGCAGTTCTTC
TRBJ2-5 - TRBV6-1 few CAIQNRIILETQYF TGTGCCATCCAAAATCGGATTATTTTGGAGACCCAGTACTTC
TRBJ2-5 TRBD2 TRBV20-1 - CSARVGGAKETQYF TGCAGTGCTAGAGTCGGGGGGGCCAAAGAGACCCAGTACTTC
TRBJ1-6 - TRBV7-8 - CASMESGSPLHF TGTGCCAGCATGGAATCTGGTTCACCCCTCCACTTT